This T cell receptor (beta chain) was obtained from a study of blood T cell repertoires in COVID-19 (dated by TCRdb to the early 2020s). Looking at the study overall: Collaborator samples came from the United States, Italy and Spain and covered acute and convalescent phases of COVID-19. The prospective study material was composed of cDNA or gDNA derived from T cells, B-cell-depleted T cells, or PBMCs. The dataset comprised deeply sampled blood TCRbeta repertoires from subjects exposed to, actively infected with, or recovered from COVID-19. The repertoires were released in a freely available public database meant as a resource for research on the immune response to SARS-CoV-2. The samples were drawn from two sources: the first 160 participants of the ongoing ImmuneRACE study, and approximately 1,300 subjects contributed by 6 global collaborators. Sample metadata almost always included a de-identified subject ID, COVID-19 status, age in years and sex. Where available, HLA class I and class II types were obtained from metadata supplied by the sample provider rather than from assay-based typing.

The immunoSEQ Assay, a bias-controlled multiplex PCR, was used to amplify TCRbeta CDR3 regions from genomic DNA. Concerning the study's data processing: Within the assay, amplification of reference gene primers was used to estimate how many nucleated cells each sample contained. To quantify the absolute abundance of each unique TCRbeta CDR3 rearrangement, sequence reads were collapsed and filtered. For each sample, productive Simpson clonality was calculated by taking the square root of Simpson's diversity index across productive rearrangements. The clones in this table, taken by TCRdb from immuneACCESS, are in-frame only. Not every clone is retained; where verified, under half of the shortfall comes from an unresolved V gene, and the cause of the rest is unknown. V and J calls and clone size are those listed in that table; D and trimming were worked out from the DNA. The sample table records roughly 440,000 clones; more than 70% of these occur just once. The top ten clones comprise roughly an eighth of the sample.

The paper as a whole reports these results and caveats: How much clinical and demographic metadata was included differed by source and by participant, and the metadata was provided uncurated.

CDR1 MNHNS and CDR2 SASEGT are derived from the germline V gene. There are 17 amino acids in the CDR3, from cysteine to phenylalanine inclusive. CDR3 DNA only is kept here, 51 bases in frame from base 1. V lost 0 bases and J lost 5 bases, and the count of bases not matched to a germline gene is 6. One collaborating source in Seattle enrolled patients during active infection and followed them longitudinally through the course of disease. The collaborating institutions used their own protocols to collect whole blood in K2EDTA tubes. Collaborator samples were shipped for TCRbeta analysis as frozen whole blood, isolated PBMCs, or DNA extracted from either sample type. A note on this clone: Its antigen is not yet known. There are no base qualities to consult, and no much larger clone falls within one base.

Sequencing used peripheral blood. The rearranged segments are TRBV6-1 and TRBJ2-3; 12 central nucleotides agree with TRBD1. The TCR sequence derives from a woman in her forties or fifties with COVID-19, enrolled during active disease. The DNA reads TGTGCCAGCAGTGAAGCCTGGGGGACAGGGGGCGAAGATACGCAGTATTTT. Protein translation: CASSEAWGTGGEDTQYF.